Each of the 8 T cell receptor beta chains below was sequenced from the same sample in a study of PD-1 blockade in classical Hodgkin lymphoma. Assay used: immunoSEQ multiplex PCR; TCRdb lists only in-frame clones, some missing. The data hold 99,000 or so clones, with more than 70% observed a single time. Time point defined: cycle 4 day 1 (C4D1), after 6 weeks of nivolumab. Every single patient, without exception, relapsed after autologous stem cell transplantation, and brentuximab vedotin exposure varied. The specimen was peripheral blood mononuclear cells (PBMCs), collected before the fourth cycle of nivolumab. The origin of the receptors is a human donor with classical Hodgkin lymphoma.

CDR3 sequence (DNA): TGTGCCAGCAGCTTAGGTGAGCACAGGGGCTCCTACGAGCAGTACTTC. It is translated as CASSLGEHRGSYEQYF. The chain links TRBV5-8 to TRBJ2-7; TRBD1 matches 7 bases. Per the germline V gene, CDR1 is SGHTS and CDR2 is YDEGEE. There are 16 residues in the CDR3. V trimming: 2 bases; J trimming: 0 bases; junction bases outside the gene matches: 8.

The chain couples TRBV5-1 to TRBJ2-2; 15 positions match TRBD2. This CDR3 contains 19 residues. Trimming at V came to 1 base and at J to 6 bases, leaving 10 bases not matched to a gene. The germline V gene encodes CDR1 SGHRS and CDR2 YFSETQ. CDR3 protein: CASSLNGLAGGLFAGELFF. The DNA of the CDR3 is TGCGCCAGCAGCTTGAATGGACTAGCGGGAGGGCTCTTTGCCGGGGAGCTGTTTTTT.

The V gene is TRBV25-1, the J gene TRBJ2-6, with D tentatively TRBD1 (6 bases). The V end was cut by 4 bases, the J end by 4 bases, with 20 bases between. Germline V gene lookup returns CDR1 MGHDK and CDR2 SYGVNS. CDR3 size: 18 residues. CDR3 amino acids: CASSGRKQGIEGANVLTF. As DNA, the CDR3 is TGTGCCAGCAGTGGCCGAAAACAGGGAATAGAGGGGGCCAACGTCCTGACTTTC.

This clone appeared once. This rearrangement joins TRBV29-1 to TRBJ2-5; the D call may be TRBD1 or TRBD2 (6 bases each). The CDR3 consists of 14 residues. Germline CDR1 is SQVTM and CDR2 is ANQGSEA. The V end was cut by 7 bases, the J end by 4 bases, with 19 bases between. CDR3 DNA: TGCAGCGCTGCCCCCGGGGGCCCGGGAGAGACCCAGTACTTC. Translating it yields CSAAPGGPGETQYF. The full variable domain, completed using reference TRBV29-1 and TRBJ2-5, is SAVISQKPSRDICQRGTSLTIQCQVDSQVTMMFWYRQQPGQSLTLIATANQGSEATYESGFVIDKFPISRPNLTFSTLTVSNMSPEDSSIYLCSAAPGGPGETQYFGPGTRLLVL.

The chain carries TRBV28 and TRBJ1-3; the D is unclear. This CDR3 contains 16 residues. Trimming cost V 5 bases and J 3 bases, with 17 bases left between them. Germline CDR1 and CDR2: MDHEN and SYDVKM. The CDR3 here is CASSLLDMVRGNTIYF. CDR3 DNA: TGTGCCAGCAGTCTCCTCGACATGGTTCGTGGAAACACCATATATTTT.

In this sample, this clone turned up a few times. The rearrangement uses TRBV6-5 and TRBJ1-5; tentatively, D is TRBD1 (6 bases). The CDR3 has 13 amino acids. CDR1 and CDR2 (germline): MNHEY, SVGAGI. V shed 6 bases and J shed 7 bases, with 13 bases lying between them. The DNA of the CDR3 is TGTGCCAGCAGGTCTACAGGGTCCCAGCCCCAGCATTTT. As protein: CASRSTGSQPQHF.

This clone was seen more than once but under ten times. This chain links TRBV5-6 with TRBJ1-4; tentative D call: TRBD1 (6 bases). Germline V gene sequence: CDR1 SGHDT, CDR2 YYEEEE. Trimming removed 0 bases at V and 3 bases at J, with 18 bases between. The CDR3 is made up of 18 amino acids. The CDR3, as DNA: TGTGCCAGCAGCTTGGCATCCGGGAGGGAGGGGGCTAATGAAAAACTGTTTTTT. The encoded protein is CASSLASGREGANEKLFF.

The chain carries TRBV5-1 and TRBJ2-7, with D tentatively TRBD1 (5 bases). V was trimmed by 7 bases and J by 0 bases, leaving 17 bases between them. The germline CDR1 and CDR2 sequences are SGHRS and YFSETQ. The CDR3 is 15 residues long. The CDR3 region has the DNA TGCGCCAGCGGACCGACAGATGCGAGCTCCTACGAGCAGTACTTC. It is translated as CASGPTDASSYEQYF.